This TCR beta chain was profiled in a study of cytomegalovirus exposure and HLA in healthy donors. Overall study context: The same platform was used for the roughly 110 validation repertoires as for the approximately 720 first-cohort repertoires, as reported in a later analysis. General study results and limits: According to reports, the classifier identified cytomegalovirus status with high specificity and sensitivity.

The method was immunoSEQ multiplex PCR; TCRdb's version includes in-frame clones alone and lacks a portion of them. The table shows more than 110,000 clones, with roughly 81% occurring only once. As for this clone: Its antigen is still unknown.

The TCR comes from a young woman in good health and CMV-seronegative. Sequenced material: PBMCs.

CDR3 residues: CASSLRQGWNYGYTF. In DNA form, the CDR3 reads TGTGCCAGCAGCCTCAGACAGGGCTGGAACTATGGCTACACCTTC. The rearrangement uses TRBV5-6 and TRBJ1-2; 7 nucleotides match TRBD1. Germline lookup yields CDR1 SGHDT and CDR2 YYEEEE. The CDR3 totals 15 residues. V lost 4 bases, J lost 2 bases, and 8 bases stayed unmatched.